The entry that follows covers one TCR beta chain sequence. Its antigen is not known. The cDNA for TCR beta came from 5'RACE template switching with UMIs. One entry per CDR3 protein, without DNA, is what TCRdb gives after re-calling the 5' RACE reads. Its table records about 260,000 distinct CDR3 sequences. This sample is part of a study of T cells expressing NK-cell markers. Study summary: Seropositivity for HCMV was found in most of the eight sequenced donors, with one seronegative.

The germline CDR1 and CDR2 sequences are KGHDR and SFDVKD. The CDR3 sequence is 13 residues long. Study-wide results and limits: Among CD8+ T cells from five or six donors, dominant NKG2C+ clonotypes accounted for roughly 1.0-7.0%. Evidence did not settle whether expanded NKG2C+ T cell clones targeted HCMV.

The chain couples TRBV24-1 to TRBJ1-1; lacking DNA, the TRBD1 call made by TCRdb goes unchecked. Material: blood T cells: a sorted CD56 or NKG2C T cell subset, CD4+ or CD8+ T cells, or bulk PBMC T cells (not recorded which). This sequence was found in a woman between 18 and 70 years old in good health. CDR3 residues: CATSAQGTTEAFF.